These T cell receptor beta chains were read from a single sample in a study of Graves' ophthalmopathy and Graves' hyperthyroidism. TCRdb fed the multiplex PCR reads into MiXCR, producing one record per CDR3 protein. The profile shows approximately 500,000 distinct CDR3 sequences, 13% to 15% of them singletons. Sequenced sample: blood. These receptors were obtained from a woman aged 25 to 39 with Graves' ophthalmopathy. Both conserved end residues are part of each CDR3. The D gene is left open where the match is weak. Clone size appears in some rows only: once, few, many, or a class for an expanded clone.

>many|TRBV3-1|.|TRBJ1-2
TGTGCCAGCAGCCAACAACTAGACACCCTTAGCACCTTC
CASSQQLDTLSTF
>many|TRBV28|TRBD1|TRBJ1-2
TGTGCCAGCAGTACAGGGGGCGCTTGGAATGGCTACACCTTC
CASSTGGAWNGYTF
>.|TRBV12-3/TRBV12-4|.|TRBJ1-2
TGTGCCAGCAGTTATGCTGACTTCGGCTACACCTTC
CASSYADFGYTF
>many|TRBV6-1|.|TRBJ1-3
TGTGCCAGCAGTGAAGGGTGGGGTGGAGGAAACACCATATATTTT
CASSEGWGGGNTIYF
>many|TRBV5-1|.|TRBJ2-5
TGCGCCAGCAGCTTGGCCGGGGGAAGCTCACCAACTAAAGAGACCCAGTACTTC
CASSLAGGSSPTKETQYF
>.|TRBV7-3|.|TRBJ2-7
TGTGCCAGCAGCTTGGCGGCCCCCCCCCATTACGAGCAGTACTTC
CASSLAAPPHYEQYF
>many|TRBV5-5|TRBD1|TRBJ2-4
TGTGCCAGCACCCCGGGACAGGGGGCACGAGGGGCCAAAAACATTCAGTACTTC
CASTPGQGARGAKNIQYF
>.|TRBV6-2/TRBV6-3|.|TRBJ1-5
TGTGCCAGCAGTTACTCGACGACAGATTTTCGTCAGCCCCAGCATTTT
CASSYSTTDFRQPQHF
>many|TRBV6-5|.|TRBJ1-2
TGTGCCAGCAGTTACGGTGGAGCATTCTATGGCTACACCTTC
CASSYGGAFYGYTF
>few|TRBV4-1|.|TRBJ2-3
TGCGCCAGCAGCCAAGAATGGGATACGCAGTATTTT
CASSQEWDTQYF
>many|TRBV12-3/TRBV12-4|.|TRBJ1-2
TGTGCCAGCAGCCGATATGGCTACACCTTC
CASSRYGYTF
>many|TRBV7-3|.|TRBJ1-1
TGTGCCAGCAGCTACCCGGGTAGTACTGAAGCTTTCTTT
CASSYPGSTEAFF
>many|TRBV15|TRBD1|TRBJ2-7
TGTGCCACCAGCTTTGGGGGACAGGAGGACTACGAGCAGTACTTC
CATSFGGQEDYEQYF
>many|TRBV20-1|.|TRBJ1-5
TGCAGTGCTCTACAATTATCAAGCAATCAGCCCCAGCATTTT
CSALQLSSNQPQHF
>.|TRBV6-5|.|TRBJ2-2
TGTGCCAGCAGTTTGGCGCAGGGTTTGAGGGAGCTGTTTTTT
CASSLAQGLRELFF
>many|TRBV6-5|.|TRBJ1-5
TGTGCCAGCAGTTTCAGGGAGGCTCAGCCCCAGCATTTT
CASSFREAQPQHF